These 7 T cell receptor beta chains share one sample of origin, sequenced in a study of blood T cell repertoires in acute mononucleosis. Time point: acute infectious mononucleosis, at clinical presentation within 2 weeks of symptom onset (visit 1). TCRdb keeps only in-frame clones here, not all; method: immunoSEQ multiplex PCR. There are about 2,000 clones in the sample; less than 30% occur only once, and roughly 62% lies in the top ten. Here the sequenced sample was EBV YVL epitope tetramer+ CD8+ T cells sorted from PBMCs, taken during acute infectious mononucleosis. Subset specified: CD8 T cells binding a tetramer with EBV BRLF1 109-117 peptide (YVL-BR). Source of these receptors: a man younger than 35 with infectious mononucleosis caused by EBV.

Notes on this clone: Different DNA sequences within this sample yield the same CDR3. The V and J genes are TRBV27 and TRBJ2-3; no clear D. CDR3 length equals 15 residues. V dropped 6 bases and J dropped 9 bases, with 22 bases sitting between them. CDR1 is MNHEY and CDR2 is SMNVEV in the germline V gene (reference sequence). In nucleotides, the CDR3 is TGTGCCAGCAGATCCCTACTTGGGTCAGCGTCGACGCAGTATTTT. The encoded protein is CASRSLLGSASTQYF.

This clone counts as large. The chain recombines TRBV6-5 with TRBJ2-1; D is ambiguous. V lost 5 bases and J 3 bases, leaving 2 bases between the germline ends. Germline V gene data show CDR1 as MNHEY and CDR2 as SVGAGI. This CDR3 is 11 amino acids long. The CDR3 here is CASSIYNEQFF. The CDR3 nucleotides are TGTGCCAGCAGTATCTACAATGAGCAGTTCTTC.

This clone has only a few counts. CDR3 residues: CASSPTLGGADTQYF. The CDR3 bases are TGTGCCAGCAGCCCCACGCTAGGCGGCGCAGATACGCAGTATTTT. This chain joins TRBV21-1 and TRBJ2-3; the D call TRBD2 from the table was never checked on the DNA. TRBV21-1 is reported as a pseudogene. The CDR3 consists of 15 residues.

This clone was counted only a few times. A far larger clone is one nucleotide away, so this likely arose from a read error. V is TRBV13 and J is TRBJ2-5; 9 nucleotides agree with TRBD1. The CDR3 totals 16 residues. V was clipped by 5 bases and J by 5 bases; unmatched bases: 12. CDR1 and CDR2 from the germline V gene are PRHDT and FYEKMQ (reference sequence). The DNA for the CDR3 is TGTGCCAGCAGCCACCCCCGGGACAGGGTGGGGGAGACCCAGTACTTC. Translation: CASSHPRDRVGETQYF.

This clone was counted a few times. The rearrangement links TRBV19 to TRBJ2-3, with 8 bases fitting TRBD2. This CDR3 has 14 amino acids. The junction had 5 bases not matched to a gene; V was cut back by 9 bases and J by 0 bases. Germline V lookup: CDR1 LNHDA, CDR2 SQIVND (reference sequence). The CDR3 spells CASSASGSTDTQYF. The CDR3 DNA sequence: TGTGCCAGCAGTGCTAGCGGGAGCACAGATACGCAGTATTTT.

By sample share, this clone is medium-sized. The chain is built from TRBV7-2 and TRBJ2-3; no reliable D call. CDR1 SGHTA and CDR2 FQGNSA come from the germline V gene. CDR3 length: 13 residues. The ends were cut back, 0 bases at V and 2 bases at J, with 3 bases in the middle. CDR3 DNA sequence: TGTGCCAGCAGCTTAGCCCCCACAGATACGCAGTATTTT. The encoded protein is CASSLAPTDTQYF.

In this sample, this clone turned up a few times. A far bigger clonotype differs at one base, so this is likely a read error. The rearrangement uses TRBV11-2 and TRBJ2-6, with 9 bases that match TRBD2. Germline-derived CDR1 and CDR2 are SGHAT and FQNNGV. The CDR3 is 16 amino acids. CDR3 nucleotides: TGTGCCAGCAGCCAAGGGACTAGCTCCGGGGCCAACGCCCTGACTTTC. Protein product: CASSQGTSSGANALTF.